A selection of T cell receptor beta chains follows, all from one sample in a study of cytomegalovirus exposure and HLA in healthy donors. Generated by immunoSEQ multiplex PCR, the TCRdb table keeps only in-frame clones and is missing some. Recorded here are around 70,000 clones; the top ten clones represent about 0.83%. The sequencing input was PBMCs. The receptors were gathered from a boy between 5 and 17 years old in good health and CMV-seronegative. CDR3s include the opening cysteine and the closing phenylalanine or tryptophan. A D gene is named only where the DNA matches it firmly.

J	V	D	CDR3	DNA
TRBJ2-7	TRBV7-9	-	CASSLVDRGGQYF	TGTGCCAGCAGCTTAGTTGACCGGGGTGGGCAGTACTTC
TRBJ1-3	TRBV6-5	TRBD1	CASRTDRGMGNTIYF	TGTGCCAGCAGGACTGACAGGGGTATGGGAAACACCATATATTTT
TRBJ2-7	TRBV7-3	TRBD2	CASSLAPTSGKYEQYF	TGTGCCAGCAGTCTCGCTCCGACTAGCGGGAAGTACGAGCAGTACTTC
TRBJ2-1	TRBV6-4	TRBD1	CASSDHRTGGNEQFF	TGTGCCAGCAGTGACCATAGGACAGGGGGCAATGAGCAGTTCTTC
TRBJ2-7	TRBV6-1	-	CASSDVRRVVF	TGTGCCAGCAGTGATGTTCGGAGAGTCGTCTTC
TRBJ2-2	TRBV4-1	-	CASSQELGELFF	TGCGCCAGCAGCCAAGAGCTAGGGGAGCTGTTTTTT
TRBJ1-2	TRBV7-2	-	CASSLVPQGGGYTF	TGTGCCAGCAGCTTAGTCCCCCAGGGAGGGGGCTACACCTTC
TRBJ1-2	TRBV6-1	-	CASSEENHSGYTF	TGTGCCAGCAGTGAAGAGAACCATAGTGGCTACACCTTC
TRBJ1-2	TRBV19	TRBD1	CASSGRDRGGYGYTF	TGTGCCAGTAGTGGAAGGGACAGGGGCGGCTATGGCTACACCTTC
TRBJ2-1	TRBV5-1	TRBD1	CASSLGGQGSYNEQFF	TGCGCCAGCAGCTTGGGGGGACAGGGGAGTTACAATGAGCAGTTCTTC
TRBJ1-2	TRBV4-3	TRBD1	CASSQVLQGANGYTF	TGCGCCAGCAGCCAAGTACTTCAGGGGGCTAATGGCTACACCTTC
TRBJ2-7	TRBV19	TRBD2	CASSPWEGSGYEQYF	TGTGCCAGCAGTCCTTGGGAGGGTAGCGGGTACGAGCAGTACTTC
TRBJ2-3	TRBV9	-	CASSVLSSTDTQYF	TGTGCCAGCAGCGTTCTATCTAGCACAGATACGCAGTATTTT
TRBJ1-1	TRBV2	-	CASSEQRGTEAFF	TGTGCCAGCAGTGAACAACGGGGCACTGAAGCTTTCTTT
TRBJ2-7	TRBV4-1	-	CASSQQHYYEQYF	TGCGCCAGCAGCCAGCAACACTACTACGAGCAGTACTTC
TRBJ2-3	TRBV19	TRBD1	CASSRTGDTDTQYF	TGTGCCAGTTCCAGGACAGGAGACACAGATACGCAGTATTTT
TRBJ2-1	TRBV27	-	CASSLTGSSYNEQFF	TGTGCCAGCAGTCTAACAGGGTCGTCCTACAATGAGCAGTTCTTC
TRBJ2-6	TRBV2	-	CASSGDTMWGANVLTF	TGTGCCAGCAGTGGGGACACTATGTGGGGGGCCAACGTCCTGACTTTC
TRBJ2-7	TRBV4-2	TRBD2	CASSQDERGSYEQYF	TGTGCCAGCAGCCAAGATGAGCGGGGGTCCTACGAGCAGTACTTC
TRBJ1-1	TRBV6-4	-	CASSEAENTEAFF	TGTGCCAGCAGTGAGGCAGAGAACACTGAAGCTTTCTTT
TRBJ1-5	TRBV7-9	TRBD1	CASSSTGEELYGNQPQHF	TGTGCCAGCAGCTCGACAGGGGAGGAACTTTACGGCAATCAGCCCCAGCATTTT
TRBJ2-1	TRBV19	TRBD1	CASKGQGAGEQFF	TGTGCCAGTAAGGGGCAGGGGGCCGGTGAGCAGTTCTTC